The rows below give T cell receptor beta chains drawn from one sample of a study of shared clonotypes between healthy human individuals. The data were produced by immunoSEQ multiplex PCR, yet TCRdb's version contains in-frame clones alone and is incomplete. This sample has 1.5 million to 2.5 million clones, with roughly 94% found just once. The source material was naive CD8+ T cells sorted from blood. The source of these receptors is a man younger than 30 in good health. Both conserved end residues are part of each CDR3. The D gene is left open where the match is weak. The size of a clone is reported for some rows only, either as once, few or many, or as a class for expanded clones.

D: NA; size: NA; V: TRBV5-1; J: TRBJ1-3; DNA: TGCGCCAGCAGCTTTTGGGGATCTGGAAACACCATATATTTT; CDR3: CASSFWGSGNTIYF
D: NA; size: NA; V: TRBV10-3; J: TRBJ2-3; DNA: TGTGCCATCAGTCTAGGAGGTACAGATACGCAGTATTTT; CDR3: CAISLGGTDTQYF
D: TRBD2; size: NA; V: TRBV5-5; J: TRBJ2-1; DNA: TGTGCCAGCAGCTTGGGAGGGACTAGCGGGAATGAGCAGTTCTTC; CDR3: CASSLGGTSGNEQFF
D: NA; size: NA; V: TRBV7-9; J: TRBJ1-1; DNA: TGTGCCAGCAGCTTATCCCCCCCTGAAGCTTTCTTT; CDR3: CASSLSPPEAFF
D: TRBD1; size: NA; V: TRBV27; J: TRBJ2-7; DNA: TGTGCCAGCAGTTTCCCGGGACAGGGCTCCTACGAGCAGTACTTC; CDR3: CASSFPGQGSYEQYF
D: TRBD1; size: NA; V: TRBV6-5; J: TRBJ1-4; DNA: TGTGCCAGCAGTTACCAGGGGACAGGCCTAAATGAAAAACTGTTTTTT; CDR3: CASSYQGTGLNEKLFF
D: NA; size: NA; V: TRBV2; J: TRBJ2-5; DNA: TGTGCCAGCAGAAACAGTCTCCAGGCCCAGTACTTC; CDR3: CASRNSLQAQYF
D: NA; size: NA; V: TRBV11-2; J: TRBJ2-7; DNA: TGTGCCAGCAGCTTAGGCACAGGGAGGAACGAGCAGTACTTC; CDR3: CASSLGTGRNEQYF
D: NA; size: NA; V: TRBV10-2; J: TRBJ1-1; DNA: TGCGCCAGCAGTGATACAGGGACTACTGAAGCTTTCTTT; CDR3: CASSDTGTTEAFF
D: TRBD1; size: NA; V: TRBV5-1; J: TRBJ1-4; DNA: TGCGCCAGCAGCCAAACAGGGGGAGGAACTAATGAAAAACTGTTTTTT; CDR3: CASSQTGGGTNEKLFF
D: NA; size: NA; V: TRBV5-4; J: TRBJ1-3; DNA: TGTGCCAGCAGCTGGGGACCCCCATCTGGAAACACCATATATTTT; CDR3: CASSWGPPSGNTIYF
D: NA; size: NA; V: TRBV6-6; J: TRBJ2-7; DNA: TGTGCCAGCAGTTTCCGACGAGACGCATCCGAGCAGTACTTC; CDR3: CASSFRRDASEQYF
D: TRBD1; size: NA; V: TRBV5-5; J: TRBJ1-5; DNA: TGTGCCAGCAGCCCCTCGGACAGGGCAAGCAATCAGCCCCAGCATTTT; CDR3: CASSPSDRASNQPQHF
D: TRBD2; size: NA; V: TRBV29-1; J: TRBJ2-4; DNA: TGCAGCGTTGAAGAAGTCGGATGGACTAGCGGGTCCCCCAAAAACATTCAGTACTTC; CDR3: CSVEEVGWTSGSPKNIQYF
D: TRBD1; size: few; V: TRBV2; J: TRBJ2-7; DNA: TGTGCCAGCTGGAGTGGGACAGGGCCCTACGAGCAGTACTTC; CDR3: CASWSGTGPYEQYF
D: NA; size: NA; V: TRBV6-1; J: TRBJ2-7; DNA: TGTGCCAGCAGTGAATACCTCCAGGGGCATAGGTGGGAGCAGTACTTC; CDR3: CASSEYLQGHRWEQYF